One T cell receptor beta chain is described in this entry. This receptor's antigen is unknown. Per-nucleotide qualities are absent, and no much larger clonotype sits a single base away. The sample belongs to a study of blood T cell repertoires in COVID-19 (dated by TCRdb to the early 2020s). In the study overall: Samples from collaborators originated in the United States, Italy and Spain and spanned both the acute and convalescent phases of COVID-19. A freely available public database, intended as a resource for researchers studying the immune response to SARS-CoV-2, is where the repertoires were released. The prospective study material was composed of cDNA or gDNA derived from T cells, B-cell-depleted T cells, or PBMCs. Samples came from the ongoing ImmuneRACE study (first 160 participants) plus 1,254 subjects from 6 global collaborators. Where available, HLA class I and class II types were taken from metadata supplied by the sample provider and were not determined by assay-based typing. A de-identified subject ID, COVID-19 status, age in years and sex were almost always included in the sample metadata. The dataset comprised deeply sampled blood TCRbeta repertoires from subjects exposed to, actively infected with, or recovered from COVID-19. Results the study describes overall, beyond this receptor: How much clinical and demographic metadata was included differed by source and by participant, and the metadata was provided uncurated.

Inclusive of the bounding cysteine and phenylalanine, the CDR3 is 14 residues long. The read is trimmed to its CDR3 DNA, 42 bases read in frame from base 1. V was cut back by 3 bases and J by 4 bases, leaving a gap of 11 bases between them. CDR1 SGHRS and CDR2 YFSETQ were looked up in the germline V gene. The collaborating institutions used their own protocols to collect whole blood in K2EDTA tubes. Collaborator samples were shipped for TCRbeta analysis as frozen whole blood, isolated PBMCs, or DNA extracted from either sample type. The immunoSEQ Assay, a bias-controlled multiplex PCR, was used to amplify TCRbeta CDR3 regions from genomic DNA. The authors' analysis ran thus. Within the assay, amplification of reference gene primers was used to estimate how many nucleated cells each sample contained. To quantify the absolute abundance of each unique TCRbeta CDR3 rearrangement, sequence reads were collapsed and filtered. For each sample, productive Simpson clonality was calculated by taking the square root of Simpson's diversity index across productive rearrangements. The immuneACCESS repertoire file appears here via TCRdb, limited to in-frame rearrangements. These files lack a portion of the clones; in checked studies, under half of the deficit traces to unresolved V genes, and the cause of the others is not known. V and J calls and clone size come straight from that table; D and trimming were deduced from the DNA. The sample data list over 120,000 clones, and around 78% of these were observed just once. The ten largest clones add up to over 4% of the sample.

Recombination linked TRBV5-1 to TRBJ1-5, with the identity of the D gene unclear. Sequencing used peripheral blood. The receptor was derived from a woman aged 80 or over with active or convalescent COVID-19. This receptor carries the CDR3 CASSSDGGNQPQHF. The DNA reads TGCGCCAGCAGCTCCGACGGAGGTAATCAGCCCCAGCATTTT.